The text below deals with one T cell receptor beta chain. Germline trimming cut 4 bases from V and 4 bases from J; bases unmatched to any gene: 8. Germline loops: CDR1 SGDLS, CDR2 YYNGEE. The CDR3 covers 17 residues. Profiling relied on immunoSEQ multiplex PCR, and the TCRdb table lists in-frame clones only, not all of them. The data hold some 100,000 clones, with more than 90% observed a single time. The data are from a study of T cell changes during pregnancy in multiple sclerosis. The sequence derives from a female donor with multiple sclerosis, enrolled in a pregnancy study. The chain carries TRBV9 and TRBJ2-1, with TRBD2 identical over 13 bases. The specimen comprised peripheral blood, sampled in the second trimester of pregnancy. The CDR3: CASSSRTSGSGYNEQFF. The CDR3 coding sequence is TGTGCCAGCAGCTCCCGGACTAGCGGGAGTGGTTACAATGAGCAGTTCTTC.